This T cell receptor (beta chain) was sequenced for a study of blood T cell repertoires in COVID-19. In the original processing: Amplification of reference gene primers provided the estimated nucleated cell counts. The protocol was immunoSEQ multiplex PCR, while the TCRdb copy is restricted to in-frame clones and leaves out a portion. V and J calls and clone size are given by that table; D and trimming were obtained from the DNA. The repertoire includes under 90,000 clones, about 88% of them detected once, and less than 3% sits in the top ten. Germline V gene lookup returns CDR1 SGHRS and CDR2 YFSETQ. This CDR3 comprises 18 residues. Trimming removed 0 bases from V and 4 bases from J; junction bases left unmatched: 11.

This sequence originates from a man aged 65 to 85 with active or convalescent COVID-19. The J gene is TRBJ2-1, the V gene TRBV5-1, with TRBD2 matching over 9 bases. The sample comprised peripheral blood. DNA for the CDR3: TGCGCCAGCAGCTTGGCCGGTAATCGACTAGCGGATTACAATGAGCAGTTCTTC. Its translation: CASSLAGNRLADYNEQFF.